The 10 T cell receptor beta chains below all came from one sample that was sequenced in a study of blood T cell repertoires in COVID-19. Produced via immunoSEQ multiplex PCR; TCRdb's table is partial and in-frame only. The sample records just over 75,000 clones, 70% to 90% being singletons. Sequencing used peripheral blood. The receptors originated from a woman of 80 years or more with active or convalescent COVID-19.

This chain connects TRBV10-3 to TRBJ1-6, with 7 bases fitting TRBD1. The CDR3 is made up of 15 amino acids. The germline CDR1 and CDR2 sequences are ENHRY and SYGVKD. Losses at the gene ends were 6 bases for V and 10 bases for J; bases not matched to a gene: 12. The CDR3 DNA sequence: TGTGCCATCAGCACCAAAGGGCAGGGGGAATCACCCCTCCACTTT. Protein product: CAISTKGQGESPLHF.

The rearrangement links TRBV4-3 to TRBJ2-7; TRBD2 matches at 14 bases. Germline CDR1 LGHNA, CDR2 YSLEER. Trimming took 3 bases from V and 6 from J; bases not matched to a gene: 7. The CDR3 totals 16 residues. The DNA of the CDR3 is TGCGCCAGCAGCCAGAAGGGACTAGCGGGAGTTGGCGAGCAGTACTTC. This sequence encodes CASSQKGLAGVGEQYF.

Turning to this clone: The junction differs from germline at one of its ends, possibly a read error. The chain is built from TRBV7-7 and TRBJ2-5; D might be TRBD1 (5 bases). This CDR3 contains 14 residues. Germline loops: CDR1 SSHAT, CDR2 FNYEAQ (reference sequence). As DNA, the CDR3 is TGTGCTAGCAGCCCAGGGTCCTCCGAAGAGACCCAGTACTTC. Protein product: CASSPGSSEETQYF.

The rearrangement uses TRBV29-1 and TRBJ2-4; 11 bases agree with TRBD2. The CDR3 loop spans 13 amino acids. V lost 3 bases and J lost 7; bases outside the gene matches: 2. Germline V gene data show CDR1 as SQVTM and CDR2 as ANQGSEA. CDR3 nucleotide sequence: TGCAGCGTTGATCGACTAGCGGGGAACATTCAGTACTTC. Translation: CSVDRLAGNIQYF.

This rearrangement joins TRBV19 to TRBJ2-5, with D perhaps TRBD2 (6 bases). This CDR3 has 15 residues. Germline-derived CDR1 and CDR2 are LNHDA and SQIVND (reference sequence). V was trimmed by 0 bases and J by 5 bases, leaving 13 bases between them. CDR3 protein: CASSIDRAGRETQYF. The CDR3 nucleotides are TGTGCCAGTAGTATAGATCGGGCGGGAAGGGAGACCCAGTACTTC.

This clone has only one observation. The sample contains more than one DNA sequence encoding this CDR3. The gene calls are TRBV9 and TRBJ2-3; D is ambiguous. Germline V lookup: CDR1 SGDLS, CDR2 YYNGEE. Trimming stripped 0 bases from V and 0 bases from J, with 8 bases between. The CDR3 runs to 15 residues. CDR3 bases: TGTGCCAGCAGCGTAGCGGCAGGCAGCACAGATACGCAGTATTTT. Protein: CASSVAAGSTDTQYF.

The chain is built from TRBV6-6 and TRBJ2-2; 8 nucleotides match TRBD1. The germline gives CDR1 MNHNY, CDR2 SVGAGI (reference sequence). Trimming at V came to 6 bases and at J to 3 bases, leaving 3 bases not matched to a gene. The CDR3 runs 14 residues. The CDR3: CASRLDRDTGELFF. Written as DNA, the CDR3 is TGTGCCAGCAGACTGGACAGGGACACCGGGGAGCTGTTTTTT.

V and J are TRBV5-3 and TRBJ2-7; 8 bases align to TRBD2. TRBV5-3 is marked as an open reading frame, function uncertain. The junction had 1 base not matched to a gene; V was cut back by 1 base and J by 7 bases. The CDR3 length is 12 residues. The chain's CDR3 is CARSLCGGEQYF. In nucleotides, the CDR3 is TGTGCCAGAAGCTTGTGCGGGGGGGAGCAGTACTTC.

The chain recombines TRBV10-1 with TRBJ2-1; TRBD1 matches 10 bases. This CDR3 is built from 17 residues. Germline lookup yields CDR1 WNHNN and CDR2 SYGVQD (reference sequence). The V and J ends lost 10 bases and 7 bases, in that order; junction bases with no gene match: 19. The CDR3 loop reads CAIPRDRGPRGRNEQFF. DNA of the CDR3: TGCGCCATTCCCCGGGACAGGGGCCCCCGGGGGAGAAATGAGCAGTTCTTC.

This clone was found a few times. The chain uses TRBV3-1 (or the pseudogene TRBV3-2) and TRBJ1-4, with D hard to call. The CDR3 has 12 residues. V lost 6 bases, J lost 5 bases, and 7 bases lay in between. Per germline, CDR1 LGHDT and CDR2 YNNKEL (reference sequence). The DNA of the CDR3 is TGTGCCAGCAGTGTAGTGAATGAAAAACTGTTTTTT. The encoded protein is CASSVVNEKLFF.